Sequencing of this T cell receptor (beta chain) was carried out in a study of identical twins. Regarding the study as a whole: Twins shared out-of-frame alpha sequences with excess low generation probability. Clonotypes of the beta chain that were abundant in cord blood carried fewer insertions (memory repertoires showed none).

J was trimmed by 5 bases and V by 0 bases; bases with no gene match: 5. CDR1 is MNHEY and CDR2 is SVGAGI in the germline V gene. The CDR3 spans 16 residues. This clonotype has just a few counts. Antigen: not known. Unique molecular identifiers were present on cDNA, and template switching added a universal primer site. TCRdb ran MiXCR on the 5' RACE reads and lists one entry per CDR3 protein. The table has 260,000 or so distinct CDR3 sequences, 7.5% seen once. These same records also appear under a second study, on yellow fever vaccine responses in identical twins.

The TCR sequence derives from a woman in her late teens or twenties in good health. The sample comprised CD8+ T cells sorted from blood. The V gene is TRBV6-5, the J gene TRBJ2-2; TRBD2 matches 8 bases. The CDR3 DNA reads as TGTGCCAGCAGTTACTCGATACGGGAGGGAACCGGGGAGCTGTTTTTT. Its protein is CASSYSIREGTGELFF.